This T cell receptor (beta chain) was retrieved from a study of tumour-infiltrating T cells in Burkitt lymphoma. Study context: The Burkitt lymphoma cohort spanned all epidemiological subtypes. Survival, overall and progression-free, tracked with productive clonality. The study, taken as a whole, reports: Public clonotypes, several, appeared across numerous Burkitt lymphoma patients.

On this clone: The antigen is undetermined.

V was pared by 7 bases and J by 5 bases, with 13 bases between. The CDR3 has 13 amino acids. CDR1 is MNHNY, CDR2 SVGAGI, per germline (reference sequence). Clones were sequenced by immunoSEQ multiplex PCR, and TCRdb holds only the in-frame ones, with some missing. The sample has some 1,500 clones; 80% to 90% are singletons. The sequencing input was tumor tissue. The genes are TRBV6-6 and TRBJ2-3; the D is unclear. The receptor was isolated from a human donor with Burkitt lymphoma. The DNA for the CDR3 is TGTGCCAGCACGGGCCTATTGGGAGATACGCAGTATTTT. Translated: CASTGLLGDTQYF.